These 27 T cell receptor beta chains came from one sample sequenced in a study of technical replicates of blood from several donors. Assay used: immunoSEQ multiplex PCR; TCRdb lists only in-frame clones, some missing. The sample includes about 76,000 clones, 70% to 90% of them seen just once. Source material: PBMCs. The receptors derive from a human donor in good health. Some clones in this sample may be carry-over from other donors' samples.

The rearrangement joins TRBV6-1 to TRBJ1-1; TRBD1 might be the D (6 bases). This CDR3 contains 15 residues. V was clipped by 6 bases and J by 0 bases, with 14 bases between them. Germline CDR1 MNHNS, CDR2 SASEGT. The CDR3 DNA reads TGTGCCAGCAGAGACTACAGGGCTATGAACACTGAAGCTTTCTTT. This codes for CASRDYRAMNTEAFF.

The chain employs TRBV4-1 and TRBJ1-5; D is ambiguous. Germline CDR1 and CDR2: MGHRA and YSYEKL. V was cut by 1 base and J by 9 bases, with 10 bases left in between. The CDR3 loop spans 13 amino acids. CDR3 sequence reads: CASSQVPPGPQHF. DNA for the CDR3: TGCGCCAGCAGCCAAGTGCCACCGGGGCCCCAGCATTTT.

The chain uses TRBV5-1 and TRBJ2-2; weak D call: TRBD2 (7 bases). Germline-derived CDR1 and CDR2 are SGHRS and YFSETQ. The CDR3 loop spans 16 amino acids. V was trimmed by 3 bases and J by 1 base, leaving 13 bases between them. CDR3 sequence reads: CASSSTGGWNTGELFF. As DNA, the CDR3 is TGCGCCAGCAGCTCCACGGGGGGCTGGAACACCGGGGAGCTGTTTTTT.

The rearrangement uses TRBV7-2 and TRBJ2-2; tentative D call: TRBD1 (6 bases). The CDR3 contains 14 residues. V was clipped by 0 bases and J by 4 bases, with 6 bases between them. Germline CDR1 reads SGHTA; CDR2 reads FQGNSA. CDR3 loop: CASSLAGGTGELFF. For the CDR3, the DNA is TGTGCCAGCAGCTTAGCAGGGGGCACCGGGGAGCTGTTTTTT.

This chain uses TRBV27 with TRBJ1-4; D might be TRBD1 (6 bases). Germline CDR1 reads MNHEY; CDR2 reads SMNVEV (reference sequence). The V end was cut by 6 bases, the J end by 5 bases, with 10 bases between. The CDR3 consists of 13 residues. This chain's CDR3 is CASREGGNEKLFF. The CDR3 nucleotides read TGTGCCAGCAGGGAAGGGGGAAATGAAAAACTGTTTTTT. Combining the CDR3 with reference TRBV27 and TRBJ1-4 gives the whole variable domain EAQVTQNPRYLITVTGKKLTVTCSQNMNHEYMSWYRQDPGLGLRQIYYSMNVEVTDKGDVPEGYKVSRKEKRNFPLILESPSPNQTSLYFCASREGGNEKLFFGSGTQLSVL.

The chain carries TRBV4-2 and TRBJ2-4; D might be TRBD2 (5 bases). CDR1 and CDR2 (germline): LGHNA, YNFKEQ. There are 14 residues in the CDR3. Trimming took 6 bases from V and 0 from J, leaving 9 bases between them. As DNA, the CDR3 is TGTGCCAGCAGTGGAGGAGCAGCCAAAAACATTCAGTACTTC. Amino acid sequence: CASSGGAAKNIQYF.

V gene TRBV9 combines with J gene TRBJ2-1; 8 bases match TRBD1. The length of the CDR3 is 15 residues. V lost 2 bases and J lost 5; bases outside the gene matches: 6. Germline CDR1 is SGDLS and CDR2 is YYNGEE. The CDR3 DNA reads TGTGCCAGCAGCGTCGGAGGACAGGGCCACAATGAGCAGTTCTTC. Translation: CASSVGGQGHNEQFF.

For the CDR3, the DNA is TGTGCCAGCAGTCGAGGGGGCGCAGGCAATCAGCCCCAGCATTTT. This sequence encodes CASSRGGAGNQPQHF. The rearrangement uses TRBV6-5 and TRBJ1-5; 7 bases map to TRBD1. The CDR3 loop spans 15 amino acids. J gave up 2 bases and V 5 bases, and 6 bases lay outside the gene matches. Germline assignment: CDR1 MNHEY and CDR2 SVGAGI.

This chain links TRBV7-2 with TRBJ1-2; no clear D gene. The CDR3 loop spans 14 amino acids. The germline V gene has CDR1 SGHTA and CDR2 FQGNSA. Deletions cut 3 bases from V and 6 bases from J, with 14 bases between. This CDR3 is CASSFTGEVDGYTF. DNA for the CDR3: TGTGCCAGCAGCTTTACGGGAGAAGTCGATGGCTACACCTTC.

The CDR3 loop reads CASSYSGGADTQYF. CDR3 bases: TGTGCCAGCAGTTACTCGGGGGGAGCAGATACGCAGTATTTT. This sequence joins TRBV6-6 and TRBJ2-3; TRBD2 is a possible D gene (6 bases). The germline CDR1 and CDR2 sequences are MNHNY and SVGAGI (reference sequence). The CDR3 totals 14 residues. V lost 0 bases and J 4 bases, leaving 8 bases between the germline ends.

In its sample, this clone was seen once. The rearrangement links TRBV7-2 to TRBJ2-3; TRBD2 might be the D (5 bases). This CDR3 has 14 amino acids. V dropped 5 bases and J dropped 4 bases, with 13 bases sitting between them. Germline CDR1 SGHTA, CDR2 FQGNSA. The CDR3 loop reads CASSRSGKADTQYF. The CDR3 DNA sequence: TGTGCCAGCAGCCGATCCGGGAAAGCAGATACGCAGTATTTT.

The chain combines TRBV7-5 with TRBJ2-3; the table's D gene call, TRBD2, was not cross checked with the DNA. TRBV7-5 is a pseudogene. The CDR3 runs to 16 residues. In nucleotides, the CDR3 is TGTGTCAGAAACGAAGGACTCGGACTAAGGACAGATACGCAGTATTTT. Translation gives CVRNEGLGLRTDTQYF.

The rearrangement joins TRBV6-6 to TRBJ1-4; D is uncertain. Germline V gene sequence: CDR1 MNHNY, CDR2 SVGAGI (reference sequence). Trimming cost V 2 bases and J 3 bases, with 10 bases left between them. This CDR3 is 15 amino acids long. CDR3 nucleotide sequence: TGTGCCAGCAGTTACCGCCGAGAAGCTAATGAAAAACTGTTTTTT. The encoded protein is CASSYRREANEKLFF.

This clone was seen repeatedly, ten times or more. The V gene is TRBV4-2, the J gene TRBJ2-1, with D unresolved. This CDR3 has 13 amino acids. CDR1 and CDR2 (germline): LGHNA, YNFKEQ. V gave up 4 bases and J gave up 6 bases, with 10 bases separating them. The CDR3 loop reads CASSLGPLNEQFF. The CDR3, as DNA: TGTGCCAGCAGCCTTGGCCCTCTCAATGAGCAGTTCTTC.

The rearrangement joins TRBV20-1 to TRBJ1-2; D perhaps matches TRBD1 (6 bases). V was cut by 4 bases and J by 7 bases, with 10 bases left in between. This CDR3 comprises 11 residues. Per germline, CDR1 DFQATT and CDR2 SNEGSKA (reference sequence). In nucleotides, the CDR3 is TGCAGTGCTACGAGGGACACTGGCTACACCTTC. Translated, it gives CSATRDTGYTF.

V and J are TRBV6-6 and TRBJ1-2, with a weak D call TRBD1 (6 bases). This CDR3 has 16 amino acids. Germline lookup yields CDR1 MNHNY and CDR2 SVGAGI (reference sequence). V lost 7 bases and J 2 bases, leaving 20 bases between the germline ends. CDR3 coding DNA: TGTGCCAGCAACCTATCCCTGACAGGCGAGAACTATGGCTACACCTTC. It yields the protein CASNLSLTGENYGYTF.

The V and J genes are TRBV14 and TRBJ2-7, with 11 bases identical to TRBD2. This CDR3 spans 17 amino acids. Germline V gives CDR1 SGHDN, CDR2 FVKESK. V dropped 4 bases and J dropped 0; count of bases not matched to a gene: 8. The CDR3 DNA reads as TGTGCCAGCAGCCCGCGACTAGCGGGAAGTCTCTCCTACGAGCAGTACTTC. This gives the protein CASSPRLAGSLSYEQYF.

J is TRBJ2-5 and V is TRBV4-3; TRBD2 aligns across 11 bases. CDR3 size: 14 residues. Trimming removed 1 base from V and 5 bases from J; junction bases left unmatched: 0. CDR1 and CDR2 (germline): LGHNA, YSLEER. The CDR3 reads CASSQVAGGETQYF. The DNA for the CDR3 is TGCGCCAGCAGCCAAGTAGCGGGAGGGGAGACCCAGTACTTC.

The chain carries TRBV7-2 and TRBJ2-3; 10 bases map to TRBD2. CDR1 SGHTA and CDR2 FQGNSA come from the germline V gene. CDR3 length: 16 residues. With 3 bases clipped from V and 0 bases from J, the junction kept 3 bases outside the gene matches. The chain's CDR3 is CASSFPLAGSTDTQYF. CDR3 sequence (DNA): TGTGCCAGCAGCTTCCCACTAGCGGGGAGCACAGATACGCAGTATTTT.

The rearrangement uses TRBV5-1 and TRBJ1-4, with TRBD1 identical over 7 bases. V lost 4 bases to trimming and J lost 2 bases; unmatched junction nucleotides: 2. Germline assignment: CDR1 SGHRS and CDR2 YFSETQ. The CDR3 runs to 14 residues. For the CDR3, the DNA is TGCGCCAGCAGCGAACAGGGGACTAATGAAAAACTGTTTTTT. Translation: CASSEQGTNEKLFF.

This clone was recorded only once. The chain carries TRBV9 and TRBJ2-1; D is undetermined. V was trimmed by 0 bases and J by 0 bases, leaving 7 bases between them. Germline V lookup: CDR1 SGDLS, CDR2 YYNGEE. CDR3 length: 15 amino acids. CDR3 sequence (DNA): TGTGCCAGCAGCGTAGAAGCAGGCTCCTACAATGAGCAGTTCTTC. Its translation is CASSVEAGSYNEQFF.

The CDR3 DNA reads as TGTGCCTGGGGGGAAGGAGGGGCTTTCTTT. Translation: CAWGEGGAFF. The chain joins TRBV30 to TRBJ1-1, with no clear D. Germline V gene data show CDR1 as GTSNPN and CDR2 as SVGIG (reference sequence). V was pared by 5 bases and J by 11 bases, with 12 bases between. CDR3 length: 10 amino acids.

The genes are TRBV5-6 and TRBJ2-1; TRBD2 matches 10 bases. This CDR3 comprises 13 residues. Germline values: CDR1 SGHDT, CDR2 YYEEEE. The ends lost 3 bases at V and 13 bases at J; junction bases unmatched: 7. CDR3 protein: CASSWRLAGDQFF. The DNA of the CDR3 is TGTGCCAGCAGCTGGCGGCTAGCGGGAGATCAGTTCTTC.

This chain links TRBV30 with TRBJ1-1; possibly TRBD1 for D (5 bases). The CDR3 runs to 13 residues. Germline V CDR1 and CDR2: GTSNPN, SVGIG (reference sequence). V lost 4 bases, J lost 1 base, and 10 bases lay in between. Written as DNA, the CDR3 is TGTGCCTGGAATGACCAGGGGAACACTGAAGCTTTCTTT. Amino acids: CAWNDQGNTEAFF.

The chain joins TRBV5-4 to TRBJ2-2; 7 bases match TRBD2. The CDR3 sequence is 15 residues long. Germline assignment: CDR1 SGHNT and CDR2 YYREEE (reference sequence). The trim removed 4 bases at V and 1 base at J, leaving 4 bases unmatched. CDR3 sequence (DNA): TGTGCCAGCAGCCGGAGCGGGGTGAACACCGGGGAGCTGTTTTTT. Amino acid sequence: CASSRSGVNTGELFF.

This sequence joins TRBV6-6 and TRBJ1-1, with D possibly being TRBD1 (6 bases). CDR3 length: 16 amino acids. In germline, CDR1 is MNHNY, CDR2 SVGAGI (reference sequence). Between the trimmed V and J ends, which lost 8 bases and 1 base, there was a span of 20 bases. As DNA, the CDR3 is TGTGCCAGCCCTAGGGTTGGCAGGGGACAGAACACTGAAGCTTTCTTT. Amino acids: CASPRVGRGQNTEAFF.

The chain links TRBV7-2 to TRBJ2-2; 13 positions match TRBD2. CDR3 length: 16 residues. The ends lost 6 bases at V and 7 bases at J; junction bases unmatched: 8. CDR1 is SGHTA and CDR2 is FQGNSA in the germline V gene. DNA of the CDR3: TGTGCCAGCAGACGGACTAGCGGGGGAAGAGTCGGGGAGCTGTTTTTT. This encodes CASRRTSGGRVGELFF.